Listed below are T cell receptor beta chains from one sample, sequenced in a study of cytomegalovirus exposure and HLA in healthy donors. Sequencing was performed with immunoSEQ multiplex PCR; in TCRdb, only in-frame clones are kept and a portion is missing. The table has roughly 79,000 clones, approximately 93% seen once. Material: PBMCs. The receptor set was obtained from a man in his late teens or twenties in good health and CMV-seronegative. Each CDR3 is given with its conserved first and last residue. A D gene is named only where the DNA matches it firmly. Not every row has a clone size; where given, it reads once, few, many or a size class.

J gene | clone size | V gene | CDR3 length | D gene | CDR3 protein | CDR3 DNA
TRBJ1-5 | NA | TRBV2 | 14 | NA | CASSERPRGQPQHF | TGTGCCAGCAGTGAACGACCGCGGGGTCAGCCCCAGCATTTT
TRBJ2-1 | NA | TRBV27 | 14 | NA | CASSLKSQVHEQFF | TGTGCCAGCAGTTTAAAATCGCAGGTCCATGAGCAGTTCTTC
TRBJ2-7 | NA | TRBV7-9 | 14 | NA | CASSLDTGDGEQYF | TGTGCCAGCAGCCTGGACACGGGGGATGGAGAGCAGTACTTC
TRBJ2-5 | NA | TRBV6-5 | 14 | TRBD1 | CASSQGAYQETQYF | TGTGCCAGCTCCCAGGGGGCGTACCAAGAGACCCAGTACTTC
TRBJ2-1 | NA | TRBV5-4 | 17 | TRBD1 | CASSLAPDRVRVNEQFF | TGTGCCAGCAGCTTGGCCCCAGACAGGGTAAGAGTCAATGAGCAGTTCTTC
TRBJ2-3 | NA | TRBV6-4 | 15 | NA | CASSDSPGGTDTQYF | TGTGCCAGCAGTGACTCACCAGGGGGCACAGATACGCAGTATTTT
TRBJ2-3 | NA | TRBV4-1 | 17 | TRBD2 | CASSRGLAGSSTDTQYF | TGCGCCAGCAGCCGAGGACTAGCGGGTTCTAGCACAGATACGCAGTATTTT
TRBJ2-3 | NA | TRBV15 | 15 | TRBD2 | CATSRLAGRTDTQYF | TGTGCCACCAGTAGACTAGCGGGCCGCACAGATACGCAGTATTTT
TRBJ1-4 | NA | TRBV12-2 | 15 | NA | CASRLARDSNEKLFF | TGTGCAAGTCGCTTAGCGCGGGACAGTAATGAAAAACTGTTTTTT
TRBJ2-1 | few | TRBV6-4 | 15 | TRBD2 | CASSDDGTSGSKQFF | TGTGCCAGCAGTGACGATGGGACTAGCGGGAGTAAGCAGTTCTTC
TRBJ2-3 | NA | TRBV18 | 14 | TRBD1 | CASSRDRETDTQYF | TGTGCCAGCTCACGGGACAGGGAGACGGATACGCAGTATTTT
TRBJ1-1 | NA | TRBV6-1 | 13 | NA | CASRREGDTEAFF | TGTGCCAGCAGGAGGGAGGGAGACACTGAAGCTTTCTTT
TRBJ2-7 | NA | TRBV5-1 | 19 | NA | CASSSDRNNPTSLHQEQYF | TGCGCCAGCAGCTCCGACCGCAACAACCCGACTAGTCTTCACCAAGAGCAGTACTTC
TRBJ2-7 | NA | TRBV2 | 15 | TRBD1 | CASSETGTESYEQYF | TGTGCCAGCAGCGAAACCGGGACAGAGAGCTACGAGCAGTACTTC
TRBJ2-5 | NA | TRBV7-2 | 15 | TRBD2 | CASSLEPSGVETQYF | TGTGCCAGCAGTCTTGAACCTAGCGGTGTAGAGACCCAGTACTTC
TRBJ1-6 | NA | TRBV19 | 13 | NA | CARSPNYNSPLHF | TGTGCCAGAAGCCCGAATTATAATTCACCCCTCCACTTT
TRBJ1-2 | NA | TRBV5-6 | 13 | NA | CASSRRVEYGYTF | TGTGCCAGCAGCCGCAGGGTCGAATATGGCTACACCTTC
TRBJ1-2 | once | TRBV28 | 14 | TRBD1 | CASRTGQGNVGYTF | TGTGCCAGCAGAACCGGACAGGGAAACGTTGGCTACACCTTC
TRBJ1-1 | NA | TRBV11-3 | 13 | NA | CASSLGRRDEAFF | TGTGCCAGCAGCTTAGGGCGCCGGGATGAAGCTTTCTTT
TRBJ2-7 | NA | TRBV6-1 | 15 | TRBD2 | CASSDSGAASYEQYF | TGTGCCAGCAGTGATAGCGGGGCTGCCTCCTACGAGCAGTACTTC
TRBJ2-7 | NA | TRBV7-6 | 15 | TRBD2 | CASSPGLAGGYEQYF | TGTGCCAGCAGCCCGGGACTAGCGGGTGGCTACGAGCAGTACTTC
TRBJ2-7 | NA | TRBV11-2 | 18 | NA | CASSPHGRAGSYSYEQYF | TGTGCCAGCAGCCCCCACGGTCGTGCCGGGTCCTACTCCTACGAGCAGTACTTC
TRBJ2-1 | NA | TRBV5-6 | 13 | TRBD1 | CASGLTGEREQFF | TGTGCCAGCGGATTGACAGGGGAGCGAGAGCAGTTCTTC
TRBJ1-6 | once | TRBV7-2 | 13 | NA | CASRTDTGLALHF | TGTGCCAGCAGAACAGATACAGGGTTGGCCCTCCACTTT
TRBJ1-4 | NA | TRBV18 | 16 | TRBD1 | CASSPREQGAGEKLFF | TGTGCCAGCTCACCACGGGAACAGGGGGCAGGTGAAAAACTGTTTTTT
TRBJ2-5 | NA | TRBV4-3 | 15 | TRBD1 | CASSQGDRGSETQYF | TGCGCCAGCAGCCAAGGAGACAGGGGGTCCGAGACCCAGTACTTC
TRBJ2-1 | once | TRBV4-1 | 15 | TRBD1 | CASSDGQVGYNEQFF | TGCGCCAGCAGCGACGGACAGGTCGGCTACAATGAGCAGTTCTTC
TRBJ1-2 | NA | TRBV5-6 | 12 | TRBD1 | CASKPTGFGYTF | TGTGCCAGCAAACCGACAGGGTTTGGCTACACCTTC
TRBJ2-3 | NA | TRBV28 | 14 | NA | CASSSRERTDTQYF | TGTGCCAGCAGTAGCAGGGAACGTACAGATACGCAGTATTTT
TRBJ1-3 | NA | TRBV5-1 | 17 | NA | CASSLAPTGLSGNTIYF | TGCGCCAGCAGCCTCGCCCCCACAGGGCTCTCTGGAAACACCATATATTTT
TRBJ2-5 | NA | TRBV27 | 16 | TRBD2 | CASSLSVGGRGETQYF | TGTGCCAGCAGTTTATCTGTTGGGGGGAGGGGAGAGACCCAGTACTTC
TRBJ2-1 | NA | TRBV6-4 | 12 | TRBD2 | CASSASGGEQFF | TGTGCCAGCAGTGCCTCCGGGGGGGAGCAGTTCTTC
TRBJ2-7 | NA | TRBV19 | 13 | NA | CASSIVQGYEQYF | TGTGCCAGTAGTATAGTTCAGGGGTACGAGCAGTACTTC
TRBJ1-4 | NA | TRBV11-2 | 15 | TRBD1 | CASSLGHRGLEKLFF | TGTGCCAGCAGCTTAGGTCACAGGGGGCTTGAAAAACTGTTTTTT
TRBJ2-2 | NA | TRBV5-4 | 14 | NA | CASSFGRAAGELFF | TGTGCCAGCAGCTTCGGCAGGGCGGCCGGGGAGCTGTTTTTT
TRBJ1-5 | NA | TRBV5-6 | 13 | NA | CASSLTGNQPQHF | TGTGCCAGCAGCTTGACGGGGAATCAGCCCCAGCATTTT
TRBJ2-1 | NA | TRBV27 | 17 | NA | CASSFLPGFEVNNEQFF | TGTGCCAGCAGTTTTCTCCCGGGATTCGAAGTTAACAATGAGCAGTTCTTC
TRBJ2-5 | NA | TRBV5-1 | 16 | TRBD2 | CASRGTSGTYQETQYF | TGCGCCAGCAGGGGAACTAGCGGAACGTACCAAGAGACCCAGTACTTC
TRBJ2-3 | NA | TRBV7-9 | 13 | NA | CARGDGSTDTQYF | TGTGCCAGGGGAGACGGTAGCACAGATACGCAGTATTTT
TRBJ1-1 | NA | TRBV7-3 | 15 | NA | CASSQSGGMNTEAFF | TGTGCCAGCAGCCAGTCAGGAGGGATGAACACTGAAGCTTTCTTT
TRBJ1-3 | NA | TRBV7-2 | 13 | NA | CASSLGPLNTIYF | TGTGCCAGCAGCTTAGGGCCCCTAAACACCATATATTTT
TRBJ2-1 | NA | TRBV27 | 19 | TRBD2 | CASSTSSGTSGRSHNEQFF | TGTGCCAGCAGTACCAGCTCCGGGACTAGCGGGAGGTCCCACAATGAGCAGTTCTTC
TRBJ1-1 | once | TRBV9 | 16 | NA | CASSPPLVGENTEAFF | TGTGCCAGCAGCCCCCCCCTTGTTGGAGAAAACACTGAAGCTTTCTTT
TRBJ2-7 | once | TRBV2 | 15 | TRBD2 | CASAWEGPADYEQYF | TGTGCCAGCGCTTGGGAGGGCCCAGCGGACTACGAGCAGTACTTC
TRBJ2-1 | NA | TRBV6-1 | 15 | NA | CASSERGTTYNEQFF | TGTGCCAGCAGTGAAAGGGGGACTACTTACAATGAGCAGTTCTTC
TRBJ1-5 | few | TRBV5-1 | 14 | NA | CASSRGGGNQPQHF | TGCGCCAGCAGCCGGGGGGGCGGCAATCAGCCCCAGCATTTT
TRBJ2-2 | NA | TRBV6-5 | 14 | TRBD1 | CASISTGPPGELFF | TGTGCCAGCATCTCGACAGGGCCCCCCGGGGAGCTGTTTTTT
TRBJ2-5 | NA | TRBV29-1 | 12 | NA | CSVENSQETQYF | TGCAGCGTTGAGAACAGCCAAGAGACCCAGTACTTC
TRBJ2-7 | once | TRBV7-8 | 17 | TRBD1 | CASSLREPGQGRREQYF | TGTGCCAGCAGCTTACGAGAACCGGGACAGGGAAGGCGCGAGCAGTACTTC
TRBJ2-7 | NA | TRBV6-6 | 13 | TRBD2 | CASTNRGGYEQYF | TGTGCCAGCACCAACCGGGGGGGTTACGAGCAGTACTTC
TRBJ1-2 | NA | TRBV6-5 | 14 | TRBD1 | CASSRTGPDYGYTF | TGTGCCAGCAGTCGGACAGGGCCCGACTATGGCTACACCTTC
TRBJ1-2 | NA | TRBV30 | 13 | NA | CAWSLARAAGYTF | TGTGCCTGGAGTCTCGCCAGGGCCGCTGGCTACACCTTC
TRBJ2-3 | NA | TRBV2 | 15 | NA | CASNPWGRGTDTQYF | TGTGCCAGCAATCCTTGGGGGCGCGGCACAGATACGCAGTATTTT
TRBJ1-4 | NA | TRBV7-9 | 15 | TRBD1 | CASSFGTGANEKLFF | TGTGCCAGCAGCTTCGGGACAGGGGCTAATGAAAAACTGTTTTTT